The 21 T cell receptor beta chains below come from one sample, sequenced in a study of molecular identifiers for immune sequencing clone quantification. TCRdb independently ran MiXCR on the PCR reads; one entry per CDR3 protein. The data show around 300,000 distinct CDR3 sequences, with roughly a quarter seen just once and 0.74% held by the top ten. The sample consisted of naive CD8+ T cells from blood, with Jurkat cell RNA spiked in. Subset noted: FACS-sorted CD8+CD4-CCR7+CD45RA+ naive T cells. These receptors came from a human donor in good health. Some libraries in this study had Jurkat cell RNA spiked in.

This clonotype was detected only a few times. The DNA of the CDR3 is TGTGCCGGGGACAGGGGGGACACCGGGGAGCTGTTTTTT. This encodes CAGDRGDTGELFF. The chain carries TRBV30 and TRBJ2-2; 11 bases align to TRBD1. The CDR3 consists of 13 residues. The germline V gene has CDR1 GTSNPN and CDR2 SVGIG (reference sequence). Trimming cost V 8 bases and J 3 bases; bases outside gene matches: 2.

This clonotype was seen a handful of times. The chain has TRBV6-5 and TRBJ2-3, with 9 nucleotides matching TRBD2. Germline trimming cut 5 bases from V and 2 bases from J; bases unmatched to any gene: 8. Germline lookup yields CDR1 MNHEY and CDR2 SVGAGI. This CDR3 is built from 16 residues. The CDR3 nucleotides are TGTGCCAGCAGTGCGACTAGCGGCGGTACCACAGATACGCAGTATTTT. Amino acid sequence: CASSATSGGTTDTQYF.

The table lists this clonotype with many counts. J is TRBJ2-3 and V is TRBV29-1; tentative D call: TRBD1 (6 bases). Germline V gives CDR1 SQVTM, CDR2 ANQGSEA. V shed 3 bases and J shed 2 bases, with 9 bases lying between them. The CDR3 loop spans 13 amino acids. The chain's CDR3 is CSVEGAPTDTQYF. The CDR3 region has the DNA TGCAGCGTTGAGGGGGCCCCCACAGATACGCAGTATTTT.

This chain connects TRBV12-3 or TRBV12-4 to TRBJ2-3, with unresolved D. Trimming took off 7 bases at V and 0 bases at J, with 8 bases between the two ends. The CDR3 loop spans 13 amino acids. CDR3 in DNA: TGTGCCAGCACCATGGACAGCACAGATACGCAGTATTTT. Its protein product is CASTMDSTDTQYF.

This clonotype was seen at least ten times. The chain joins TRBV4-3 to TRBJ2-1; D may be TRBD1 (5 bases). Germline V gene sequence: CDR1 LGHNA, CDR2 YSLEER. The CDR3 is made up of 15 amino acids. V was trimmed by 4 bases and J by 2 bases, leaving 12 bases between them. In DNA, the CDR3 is TGCGCCAGCAGCCCTAGTCTAGGGGCCTACAATGAGCAGTTCTTC. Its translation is CASSPSLGAYNEQFF.

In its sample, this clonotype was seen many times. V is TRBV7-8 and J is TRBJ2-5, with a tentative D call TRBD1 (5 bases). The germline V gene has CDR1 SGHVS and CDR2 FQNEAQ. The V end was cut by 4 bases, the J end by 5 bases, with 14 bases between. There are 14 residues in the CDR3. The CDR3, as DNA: TGTGCCAGCAGCTCCTCAGGGTCGTGGGAGACCCAGTACTTC. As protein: CASSSSGSWETQYF.

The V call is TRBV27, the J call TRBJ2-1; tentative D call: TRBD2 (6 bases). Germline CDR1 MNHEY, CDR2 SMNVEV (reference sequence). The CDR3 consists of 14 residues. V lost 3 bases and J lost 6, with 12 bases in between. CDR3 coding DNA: TGTGCCAGCAGTTTGGCGGGAAGGAGCAATGAGCAGTTCTTC. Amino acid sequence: CASSLAGRSNEQFF.

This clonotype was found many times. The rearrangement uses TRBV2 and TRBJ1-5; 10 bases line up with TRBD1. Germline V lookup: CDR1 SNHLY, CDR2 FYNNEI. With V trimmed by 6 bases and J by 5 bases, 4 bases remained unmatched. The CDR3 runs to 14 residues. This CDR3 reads CASSYGTGDQPQHF. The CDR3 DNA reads TGTGCCAGCAGCTACGGGACAGGGGATCAGCCCCAGCATTTT.

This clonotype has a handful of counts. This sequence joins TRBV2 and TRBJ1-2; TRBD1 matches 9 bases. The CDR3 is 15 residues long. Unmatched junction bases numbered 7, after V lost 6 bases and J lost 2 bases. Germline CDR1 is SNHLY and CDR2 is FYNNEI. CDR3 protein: CASRSDRGSNYGYTF. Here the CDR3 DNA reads TGTGCCAGCAGATCGGACAGGGGTTCGAACTATGGCTACACCTTC.

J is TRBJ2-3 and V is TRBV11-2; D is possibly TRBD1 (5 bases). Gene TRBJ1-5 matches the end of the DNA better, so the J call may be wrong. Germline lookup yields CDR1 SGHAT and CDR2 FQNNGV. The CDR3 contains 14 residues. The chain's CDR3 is CASSDSGGGDTQHF. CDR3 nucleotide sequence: TGTGCCAGCAGCGATAGCGGGGGAGGAGATACGCAGCATTTT.

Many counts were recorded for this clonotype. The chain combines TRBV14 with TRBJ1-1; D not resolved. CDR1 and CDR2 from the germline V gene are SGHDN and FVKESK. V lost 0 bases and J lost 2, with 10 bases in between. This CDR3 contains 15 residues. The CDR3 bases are TGTGCCAGCAGCCAAGATGGGGTGCCAAACACTGAAGCTTTCTTT. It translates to CASSQDGVPNTEAFF.

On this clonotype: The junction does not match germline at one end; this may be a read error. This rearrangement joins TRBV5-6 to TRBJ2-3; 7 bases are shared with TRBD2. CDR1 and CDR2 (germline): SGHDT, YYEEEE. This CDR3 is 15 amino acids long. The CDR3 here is CSSSLFGGSSDTQYF. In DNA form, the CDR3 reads TGTTCCAGCAGCTTGTTCGGCGGGAGTTCTGATACGCAGTATTTT.

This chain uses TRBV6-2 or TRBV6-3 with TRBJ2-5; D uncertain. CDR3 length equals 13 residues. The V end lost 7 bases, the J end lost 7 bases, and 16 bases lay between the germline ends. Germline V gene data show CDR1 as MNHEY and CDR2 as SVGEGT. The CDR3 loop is CASNTDRGRTQYF. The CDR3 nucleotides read TGTGCCAGCAATACCGACCGAGGCAGGACCCAGTACTTC.

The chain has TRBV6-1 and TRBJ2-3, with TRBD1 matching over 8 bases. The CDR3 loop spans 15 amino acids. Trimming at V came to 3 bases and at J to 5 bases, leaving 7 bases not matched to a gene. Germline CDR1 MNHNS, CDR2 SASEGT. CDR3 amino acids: CASSEAGGMIDTQYF. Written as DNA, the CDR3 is TGTGCCAGCAGTGAGGCAGGGGGCATGATAGATACGCAGTATTTT.

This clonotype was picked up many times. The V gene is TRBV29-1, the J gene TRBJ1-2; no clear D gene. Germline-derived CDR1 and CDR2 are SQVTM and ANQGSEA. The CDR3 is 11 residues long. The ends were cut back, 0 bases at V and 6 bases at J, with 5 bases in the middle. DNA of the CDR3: TGCAGCGTTGAAGATGGAGATGGCTACACCTTC. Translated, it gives CSVEDGDGYTF. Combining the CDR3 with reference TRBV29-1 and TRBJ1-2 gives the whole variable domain SAVISQKPSRDICQRGTSLTIQCQVDSQVTMMFWYRQQPGQSLTLIATANQGSEATYESGFVIDKFPISRPNLTFSTLTVSNMSPEDSSIYLCSVEDGDGYTFGSGTRLTVV.

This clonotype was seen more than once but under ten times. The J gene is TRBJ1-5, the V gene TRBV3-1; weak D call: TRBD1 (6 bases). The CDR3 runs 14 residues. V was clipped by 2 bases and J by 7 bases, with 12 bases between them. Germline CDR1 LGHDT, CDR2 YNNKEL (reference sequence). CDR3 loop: CASSQIMDSQPQHF. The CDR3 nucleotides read TGTGCCAGCAGCCAAATAATGGACAGCCAGCCCCAGCATTTT.

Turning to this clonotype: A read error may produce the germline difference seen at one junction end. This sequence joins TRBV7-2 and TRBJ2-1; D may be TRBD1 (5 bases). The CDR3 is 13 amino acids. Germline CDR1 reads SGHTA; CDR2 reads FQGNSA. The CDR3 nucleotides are TGTGCCAGCAGCTTTGACAGCTACAATGAGCGGTTCTTC. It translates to CASSFDSYNERFF.

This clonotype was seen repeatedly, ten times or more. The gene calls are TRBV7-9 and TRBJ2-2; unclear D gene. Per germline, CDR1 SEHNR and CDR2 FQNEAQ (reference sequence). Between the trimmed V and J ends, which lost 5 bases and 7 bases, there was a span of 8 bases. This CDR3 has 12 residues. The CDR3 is CASSPSIGELFF. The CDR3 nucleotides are TGTGCCAGCAGCCCGTCGATCGGGGAGCTGTTTTTT. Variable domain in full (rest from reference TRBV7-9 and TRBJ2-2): DTGVSQNPRHKITKRGQNVTFRCDPISEHNRLYWYRQTLGQGPEFLTYFQNEAQLEKSRLLSDRFSAERPKGSFSTLEIQRTEQGDSAMYLCASSPSIGELFFGEGSRLTVL.

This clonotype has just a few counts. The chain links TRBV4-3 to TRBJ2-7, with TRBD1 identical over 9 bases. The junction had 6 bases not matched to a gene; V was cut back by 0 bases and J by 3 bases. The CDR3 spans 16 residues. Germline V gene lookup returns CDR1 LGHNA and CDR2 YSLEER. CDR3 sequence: CASSQDRGQGIYEQYF. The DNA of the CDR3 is TGCGCCAGCAGCCAAGATCGGGGACAGGGAATCTACGAGCAGTACTTC.

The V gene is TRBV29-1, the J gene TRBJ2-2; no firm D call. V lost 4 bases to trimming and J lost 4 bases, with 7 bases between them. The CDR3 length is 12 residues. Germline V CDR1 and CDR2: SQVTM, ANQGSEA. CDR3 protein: CSVVMSTGELFF. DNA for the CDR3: TGCAGCGTTGTCATGAGCACCGGGGAGCTGTTTTTT.

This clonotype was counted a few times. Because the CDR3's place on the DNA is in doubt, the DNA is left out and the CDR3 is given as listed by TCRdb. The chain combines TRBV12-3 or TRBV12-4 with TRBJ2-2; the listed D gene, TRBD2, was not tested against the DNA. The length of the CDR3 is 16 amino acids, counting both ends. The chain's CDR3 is CASSSPEGFGAGELFF.